The 8 T cell receptor beta chains below were found in one sample sequenced in a study of response to subunit inactivated influenza vaccine. TCRdb analysed the RT-PCR reads with MiXCR anew, one entry per CDR3 protein. The sample records around 470,000 distinct CDR3 sequences, approximately 7.2% being singletons. Sequencing was performed on PBMCs from blood, taken roughly 24 months after vaccination. These receptors all come from a man aged 50-75 years who received an inactivated influenza vaccine.

The chain uses TRBV6-1 and TRBJ2-5; 11 nucleotides align to TRBD1. Per the germline V gene, CDR1 is MNHNS and CDR2 is SASEGT. V trimming: 6 bases; J trimming: 5 bases; junction bases outside the gene matches: 5. There are 14 residues in the CDR3. In nucleotides, the CDR3 is TGTGCCAGCAGAAGGACAGGGGGCGCGGAGACCCAGTACTTC. Encoded protein: CASRRTGGAETQYF.

The V gene is TRBV7-8, the J gene TRBJ2-1; D possibly uses TRBD1 or TRBD2 (5 bases each). The CDR3 runs 17 residues. V shed 5 bases and J shed 9 bases, with 26 bases lying between them. Germline assignment: CDR1 SGHVS and CDR2 FQNEAQ. Here the CDR3 DNA reads TGTGCCAGCAGCCCATACCAGAGGAATACAGGAGGAGGTGAGCAGTTCTTC. It encodes CASSPYQRNTGGGEQFF.

CDR3: CASSNPGTGGETQYF. In DNA, the CDR3 is TGCGCCAGCAGCAACCCCGGGACAGGGGGAGAGACCCAGTACTTC. V usage is TRBV5-1 and J usage is TRBJ2-5; 11 bases align to TRBD1. Per germline, CDR1 SGHRS and CDR2 YFSETQ. CDR3 length: 15 amino acids. The ends lost 4 bases at V and 4 bases at J; junction bases unmatched: 6.

The V and J genes are TRBV20-1 and TRBJ2-1; 9 positions agree with TRBD2. CDR1 and CDR2 (germline): DFQATT, SNEGSKA (reference sequence). Losses at the gene ends were 0 bases for V and 3 bases for J; bases not matched to a gene: 6. The CDR3 loop spans 16 amino acids. CDR3 amino acids: CSARDPAGGVYNEQFF. The CDR3 region has the DNA TGCAGTGCTAGAGATCCTGCGGGAGGGGTCTACAATGAGCAGTTCTTC.

This rearrangement joins TRBV5-1 to TRBJ2-1, with D possibly being TRBD2 (6 bases). CDR1 and CDR2 (germline): SGHRS, YFSETQ. Trimming took off 4 bases at V and 7 bases at J, with 18 bases between the two ends. The CDR3 totals 15 residues. The CDR3 protein is CASSDGGVAANEQFF. The CDR3 DNA sequence: TGCGCCAGCAGCGACGGGGGAGTAGCAGCAAATGAGCAGTTCTTC.

The chain joins TRBV4-2 to TRBJ2-3; 13 bases match TRBD2. The CDR3 has 17 residues. J lost 4 bases, V lost 4 bases, and 8 bases had no gene match. The germline V gene has CDR1 LGHNA and CDR2 YNFKEQ. The CDR3 here is CASSRLTSGRTPDTQYF. CDR3 DNA: TGTGCCAGCAGCCGATTGACTAGCGGGAGGACCCCAGATACGCAGTATTTT.

This clonotype was counted many times. The chain is built from TRBV20-1 and TRBJ2-2; TRBD2 is a possible D gene (6 bases). The CDR3 is 14 residues long. The germline gives CDR1 DFQATT, CDR2 SNEGSKA (reference sequence). Trimming pared 4 bases from V and 1 base from J, leaving 10 bases between. In DNA, the CDR3 is TGCAGTGCTAATGCGGGGATGAACACCGGGGAGCTGTTTTTT. It translates to CSANAGMNTGELFF.

The rearrangement joins TRBV4-3 to TRBJ2-7, with 10 bases that match TRBD1. The CDR3 covers 16 residues. CDR1 and CDR2 (germline): LGHNA, YSLEER. Germline trimming cut 0 bases from V and 3 bases from J; bases unmatched to any gene: 5. The chain's CDR3 is CASSQEGTGVGYEQYF. The DNA of the CDR3 is TGCGCCAGCAGCCAAGAGGGGACAGGGGTAGGCTACGAGCAGTACTTC.